This T cell receptor beta chain was sequenced for a study of cytomegalovirus exposure and HLA in healthy donors. Overall study findings and caveats: Reports indicate that TCR beta sequences accurately predicted the HLA-A and HLA-B alleles of most subjects.

V was clipped by 0 bases and J by 9 bases; unmatched bases: 4. The CDR3 length is 14 residues. The germline CDR1 and CDR2 sequences are SGHTA and FQGNSA. In the PCR, 60 Vbeta and 13 Jbeta primers were used. The table came from immunoSEQ multiplex PCR; TCRdb's copy has only in-frame clones and leaves some out. The sample holds fewer than 200,000 clones, more than 70% seen once. About this clone: What it binds is unknown.

Healthy donors of bone marrow made up the group. The sequence was collected from a woman between 45 and 60 years old in good health and CMV-seropositive. The rearrangement uses TRBV7-2 and TRBJ1-5; 8 bases are a match to TRBD1. The sample consisted of PBMCs. CDR3 in DNA: TGTGCCAGCAGCTTAGCGGGGACAGGTCGGCCCCAGCATTTT. It is translated as CASSLAGTGRPQHF.